A selection of T cell receptor beta chains follows, all from one sample in a study of T cells in localized non-small cell lung cancer. Only in-frame clones appear in the TCRdb table, and some are missing; sequencing was by immunoSEQ multiplex PCR. The top ten hold roughly 4.8% of the sample, which has approximately 28,000 clones, 65% to 85% seen once. The sequencing here drew on peripheral blood mononuclear cells, taken before any cancer treatment. The source is a man between 40 and 69 years old with stage III lung adenocarcinoma. CDR3s include the opening cysteine and the closing phenylalanine or tryptophan. D genes are given only for firm matches. Only some rows state a clone size, as once, few, many or a class for expanded clones.

TRBV5-1	16	.	TRBJ2-7	TRBD1	TGCGCCAGCAGCTTGGACCCGGGACAGGGGAGGTACGAGCAGTACTTC	CASSLDPGQGRYEQYF
TRBV18	16	.	TRBJ1-1	TRBD1	TGTGCCAGCTCACGAAACAGGGGGCAGGAGAACACTGAAGCTTTCTTT	CASSRNRGQENTEAFF
TRBV9	14	once	TRBJ2-1	TRBD2	TGTGCCAGCAGCGTGACTAGCGGTTACAATGAGCAGTTCTTC	CASSVTSGYNEQFF
TRBV7-2	15	.	TRBJ2-3	.	TGTGCCAGCAGCTTAGATTTAGCTCCCACAGATACGCAGTATTTT	CASSLDLAPTDTQYF
TRBV15	16	.	TRBJ2-3	TRBD1	TGTGCCACCAGCAGAGATCAGGGGGCTAGCACAGATACGCAGTATTTT	CATSRDQGASTDTQYF
TRBV6-1	14	.	TRBJ1-2	TRBD1	TGTGCCAGCAGTCCCCGGGACAGGTTGAATGGCTACACCTTC	CASSPRDRLNGYTF
TRBV6-1	14	.	TRBJ1-2	TRBD1	TGTGCCAGCAGTTTTACCGGGACAGGGGGTGGCTACACCTTC	CASSFTGTGGGYTF
TRBV6-1	16	.	TRBJ2-3	.	TGTGCCAGCAGTGAAAGAGCCTTAGGGGCTTACGATACGCAGTATTTT	CASSERALGAYDTQYF
TRBV28	15	once	TRBJ1-4	.	TGTGCCAGCAGTACGCAGGGGACACTGAATGAAAAACTGTTTTTT	CASSTQGTLNEKLFF
TRBV5-1	14	.	TRBJ1-4	TRBD1	TGCGCCAGCAGCCCTACGGGACAGAATGAAAAACTGTTTTTT	CASSPTGQNEKLFF
TRBV28	15	.	TRBJ1-1	.	TGTGCCAGCAGTGCTCGACAGAAGCCGAACACTGAAGCTTTCTTT	CASSARQKPNTEAFF
TRBV6-1	13	.	TRBJ2-2	TRBD2	TGTGCCAGCAGTGTCCGGGGGGCCGGGGAGCTGTTTTTT	CASSVRGAGELFF
TRBV30	14	.	TRBJ1-2	.	TGTGCCTGGAGTGGGGTCGAGGGAGCCTATGGCTACACCTTC	CAWSGVEGAYGYTF
TRBV2	12	.	TRBJ2-1	.	TGTGCCAGCAGAACTCGAAGCTCAGGGGAGTTCTTC	CASRTRSSGEFF
TRBV11-2	14	.	TRBJ2-1	.	TGTGCCAGCAGCTTGGGGAACTCCTACAATGAGCAGTTCTTC	CASSLGNSYNEQFF
TRBV5-1	18	.	TRBJ2-5	TRBD2	TGCGCCAGCAGCATGGGACTAGCGGGGGGGCCGTTCCAAGAGACCCAGTACTTC	CASSMGLAGGPFQETQYF
TRBV18	16	.	TRBJ2-5	TRBD1	TGTGCCAGCTCACCCTTCGAAAGGGGGCACCAAGAGACCCAGTACTTC	CASSPFERGHQETQYF
TRBV11-2	17	.	TRBJ2-5	TRBD2	TGTGCCAGCAGCGATGGGGCTAGCGGGAGGGTCGGGGAGACCCAGTACTTC	CASSDGASGRVGETQYF
TRBV27	14	few	TRBJ2-4	.	TGTGCCAGCAGTATAGCGGATACGTCGAACATTCAGTACTTC	CASSIADTSNIQYF
TRBV6-5	13	.	TRBJ2-7	.	TGTGCCAGCAGCCGGGACATGGTTTACGAGCAGTACTTC	CASSRDMVYEQYF
TRBV10-3	13	.	TRBJ1-5	.	TGTGCCATCAGTGAGAAGGGAGGTCAGCCCCAGCATTTT	CAISEKGGQPQHF
TRBV7-8	14	.	TRBJ1-2	.	TGTGCCAGCAGCTTAGTATCTATATCAGATGGCTACACCTTC	CASSLVSISDGYTF
TRBV10-3	17	.	TRBJ2-1	TRBD2	TGTGCCATCCGAATGAAGATACTAGCGGGAGGTGACAATGAGCAGTTCTTC	CAIRMKILAGGDNEQFF
TRBV5-1	16	.	TRBJ2-3	TRBD1	TGCGCCAGCAGCGTGGGACAGGGGACCTTCACAGATACGCAGTATTTT	CASSVGQGTFTDTQYF
TRBV5-4	11	.	TRBJ2-5	.	TGTGCCAGCAGGGATAAAGAGACCCAGTACTTC	CASRDKETQYF
TRBV6-4	22	.	TRBJ2-4	.	TGTGCCAGCAGTGACCTCACCCGGGGACCCGGGACCCAGAGTGAGACCAAAAACATTCAGTACTTC	CASSDLTRGPGTQSETKNIQYF
TRBV19	15	.	TRBJ2-1	TRBD2	TGTGCCAGTAGTAAGCCACTAGCGGCGTACAATGAGCAGTTCTTC	CASSKPLAAYNEQFF
TRBV28	14	few	TRBJ2-1	TRBD1	TGTGCCAGCAGGCAACCCGGGACAGGGGTTGAGCAGTTCTTC	CASRQPGTGVEQFF
TRBV10-1	13	.	TRBJ2-5	.	TGCGCCAGCAGTGCCAATATCCAAGAGACCCAGTACTTC	CASSANIQETQYF
TRBV5-4	13	.	TRBJ2-2	.	TGTGCCAGCAGCTCTCCGTGGCTAAGGGAGCTGTTTTTT	CASSSPWLRELFF
TRBV27	15	.	TRBJ1-5	TRBD1	TGTGCCAGCAGTTTAAGGGGGCCAAGGAATCAGCCCCAGCATTTT	CASSLRGPRNQPQHF
TRBV6-1	15	few	TRBJ2-2	TRBD2	TGTGCCAGCAGTAAACGGGGGGGCAGGACCGGGGAGCTGTTTTTT	CASSKRGGRTGELFF
TRBV6-5	15	.	TRBJ2-5	.	TGTGCCAGCAGTTTTGGAGTTATGGGCCAAGAGACCCAGTACTTC	CASSFGVMGQETQYF
TRBV11-3	13	.	TRBJ2-5	.	TGTGCCAGCAGCCGCAGCCCCCAAGAGACCCAGTACTTC	CASSRSPQETQYF
TRBV11-2	15	.	TRBJ1-1	TRBD1	TGTGCCAGCAGCTTCAGCCGGGACAGGAACACTGAAGCTTTCTTT	CASSFSRDRNTEAFF
TRBV5-1	15	.	TRBJ1-6	.	TGCGCCAGCAGGGTTCTTGGCTTCGAGGGCTCACCCCTCCACTTT	CASRVLGFEGSPLHF
TRBV7-2	12	.	TRBJ2-5	.	TGTGCCAGCAGCTTAGGGGGCCGGACCCAGTACTTC	CASSLGGRTQYF
TRBV27	13	.	TRBJ1-6	.	TGTGCCAGCTCTCAGAGTTCAGGTTCACCCCTCCACTTT	CASSQSSGSPLHF
TRBV11-2	15	.	TRBJ2-3	.	TGTGCCAGCAGCTCCCCCGGGACGAACGCAGATACGCAGTATTTT	CASSSPGTNADTQYF
TRBV5-8	12	.	TRBJ1-3	.	TGTGCCAGCAGCTTTCGGGGAAACACCATATATTTT	CASSFRGNTIYF
TRBV7-3	14	.	TRBJ2-2	.	TGTGCCAGCAGCGCCGATACGAACACCGGGGAGCTGTTTTTT	CASSADTNTGELFF
TRBV27	16	.	TRBJ2-3	TRBD2	TGTGCCAGCAGTGAGACTAGCGGGATCGGGACAGATACGCAGTATTTT	CASSETSGIGTDTQYF
TRBV27	14	.	TRBJ1-1	.	TGTGCCAGCAGTTTGTCTTCGGGTTCTGCTGAAGCTTTCTTT	CASSLSSGSAEAFF
TRBV29-1	15	once	TRBJ2-2	TRBD2	TGCAGCGTTAGGGGACTAGCGGGTAGCACCGGGGAGCTGTTTTTT	CSVRGLAGSTGELFF
TRBV5-1	14	.	TRBJ1-1	.	TGCGCCAGCAGCTTGGAAGCTGGGGGAACTGAAGCTTTCTTT	CASSLEAGGTEAFF
TRBV19	14	.	TRBJ2-2	.	TGTGCCAGTAGTATGGGGGTGCTCGACCGGGAGCTGTTTTTT	CASSMGVLDRELFF
TRBV28	18	few	TRBJ2-3	TRBD1	TGTGCCAGCAGTTTCCCGCCGACAGGGGGCGTTGGCACAGATACGCAGTATTTT	CASSFPPTGGVGTDTQYF
TRBV11-2	14	.	TRBJ2-7	.	TGTGCCAGCAGCTTGGCGGAGTACTCCTACGAGCAGTACTTC	CASSLAEYSYEQYF
TRBV21-1	17	.	TRBJ1-3	.	TGTGCCAGCAGCAAAGAAGCGTGGACAGGGGCTGGAAACACCATATATTTT	CASSKEAWTGAGNTIYF
TRBV28	15	.	TRBJ2-5	.	TGTGCCAGCACTCCCCCATCGGGGGGCAGGGAGACCCAGTACTTC	CASTPPSGGRETQYF
TRBV14	19	.	TRBJ1-1	.	TGTGCCAGCAGCCAGGAATGGCAGGGAAGTTACTCTATGAACACTGAAGCTTTCTTT	CASSQEWQGSYSMNTEAFF
TRBV6-1	14	.	TRBJ1-5	.	TGTGCCAGCAGTGAAGGCTTTCGCAATCAGCCCCAGCATTTT	CASSEGFRNQPQHF
TRBV7-9	14	.	TRBJ2-3	TRBD2	TGTGCCAGCAGCCCAGCGGGGCGCACAGATACGCAGTATTTT	CASSPAGRTDTQYF
TRBV2	17	.	TRBJ2-5	TRBD2	TGTGCCAGCATGGCAGGGTTGGGCCTAGCGGCCTTTGCGACCCAGTACTTC	CASMAGLGLAAFATQYF
TRBV9	13	.	TRBJ1-2	.	TGTGCCAGCAGCGTAGTAAGCCAGGGTGGCTACACCTTC	CASSVVSQGGYTF
TRBV27	16	.	TRBJ2-3	TRBD1	TGTGCCAGCAGTTACAACAGGGGAGTGGGCACAGATACGCAGTATTTT	CASSYNRGVGTDTQYF
TRBV5-1	12	.	TRBJ1-1	TRBD1	TGCGCCAGCAGCGTAAGACAGGGAGAAGCTTTCTTT	CASSVRQGEAFF
TRBV28	14	.	TRBJ2-7	.	TGTGCCAGCACCCAGGGAGGGGGTAACTACGAGCAGTACTTC	CASTQGGGNYEQYF
TRBV7-8	15	.	TRBJ2-4	.	TGTGCCAGCAGCTTGAGTGGAGGGTACAAAAACATTCAGTACTTC	CASSLSGGYKNIQYF
TRBV28	13	.	TRBJ1-4	.	TGTGCCAGCAGAGGTAGGGTCCGTGAAAAACTGTTTTTT	CASRGRVREKLFF